This T cell receptor beta chain was documented in a study of T cells expressing NK-cell markers. As for the study in general: Beta-chain profiling covered CD3+CD56+NKG2C+, CD3+CD56+NKG2C- and CD3+CD56-NKG2C+ sorted subsets.

Study-wide points: Uncertainty persisted over the HCMV specificity of expanded NKG2C+ T cell clones. Once again these clonotypes came out on top in the CD3+CD56-NKG2C+ fraction of a handful of donors. Six or seven donors carried dominant NKG2C+ clonotypes that made up roughly 1.0-7.0% of their CD8+ T cells.

With the 5' RACE reads reprocessed, TCRdb shows one record per CDR3 protein and no DNA. Its table lists approximately 550,000 distinct CDR3 sequences. As concerns this clonotype: What it recognizes is unknown.

The CDR3 is 14 residues long. The clonotype was recovered from a man aged 18-30 years in good health. The sample taken for sequencing was blood T cells: a sorted CD56 or NKG2C T cell subset, CD4+ or CD8+ T cells, or bulk PBMC T cells (not recorded which). This chain connects TRBV12-3 or TRBV12-4 to TRBJ2-7; absent DNA, TCRdb's TRBD1 call cannot be checked. CDR3 amino acids: CASSSGSRPYEQYF.